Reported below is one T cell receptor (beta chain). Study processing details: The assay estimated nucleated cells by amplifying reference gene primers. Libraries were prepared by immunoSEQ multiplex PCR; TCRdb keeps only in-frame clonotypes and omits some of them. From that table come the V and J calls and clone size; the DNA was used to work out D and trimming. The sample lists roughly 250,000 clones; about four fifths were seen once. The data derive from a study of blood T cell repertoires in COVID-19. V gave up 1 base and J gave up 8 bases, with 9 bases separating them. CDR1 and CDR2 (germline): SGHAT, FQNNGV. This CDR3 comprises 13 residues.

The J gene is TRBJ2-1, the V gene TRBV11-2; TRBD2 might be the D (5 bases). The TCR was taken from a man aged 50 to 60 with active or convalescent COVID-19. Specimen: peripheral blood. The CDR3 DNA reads TGTGCCAGCAGCTTAGGGCTAGCCGATGAGCAGTTCTTC. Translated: CASSLGLADEQFF.